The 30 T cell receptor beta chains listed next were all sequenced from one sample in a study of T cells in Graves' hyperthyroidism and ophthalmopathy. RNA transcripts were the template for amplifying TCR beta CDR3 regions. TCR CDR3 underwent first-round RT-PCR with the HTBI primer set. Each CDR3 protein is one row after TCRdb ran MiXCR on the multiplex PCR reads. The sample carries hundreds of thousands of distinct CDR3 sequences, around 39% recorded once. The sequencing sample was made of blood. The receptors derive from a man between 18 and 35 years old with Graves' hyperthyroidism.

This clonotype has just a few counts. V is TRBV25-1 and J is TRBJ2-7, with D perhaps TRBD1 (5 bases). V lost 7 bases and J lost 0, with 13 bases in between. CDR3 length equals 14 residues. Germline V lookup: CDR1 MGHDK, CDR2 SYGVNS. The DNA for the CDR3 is TGTGCCAGCACCCCGACAGCAAGCTCCTACGAGCAGTACTTC. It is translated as CASTPTASSYEQYF.

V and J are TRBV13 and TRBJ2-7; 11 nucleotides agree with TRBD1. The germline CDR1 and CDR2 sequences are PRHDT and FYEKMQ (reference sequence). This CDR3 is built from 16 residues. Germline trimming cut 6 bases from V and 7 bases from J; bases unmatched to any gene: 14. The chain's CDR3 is CASSFQGQGEMREQYF. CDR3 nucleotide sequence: TGTGCCAGCAGTTTCCAGGGACAGGGGGAAATGAGGGAGCAGTACTTC.

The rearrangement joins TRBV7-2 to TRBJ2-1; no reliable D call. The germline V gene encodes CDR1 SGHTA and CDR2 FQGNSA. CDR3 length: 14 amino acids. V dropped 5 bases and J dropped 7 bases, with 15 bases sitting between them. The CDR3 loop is CASSTRRGRNEQFF. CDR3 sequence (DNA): TGTGCCAGCAGCACCAGACGCGGTAGGAATGAGCAGTTCTTC.

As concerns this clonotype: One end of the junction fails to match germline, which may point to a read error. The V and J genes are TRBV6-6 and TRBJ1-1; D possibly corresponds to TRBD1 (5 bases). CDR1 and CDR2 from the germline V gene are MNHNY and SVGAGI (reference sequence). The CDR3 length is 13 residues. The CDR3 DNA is TGTGCCAGTCAGGCAGGGCCGAACACTGAAGCTTTATTT. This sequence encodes CASQAGPNTEALF.

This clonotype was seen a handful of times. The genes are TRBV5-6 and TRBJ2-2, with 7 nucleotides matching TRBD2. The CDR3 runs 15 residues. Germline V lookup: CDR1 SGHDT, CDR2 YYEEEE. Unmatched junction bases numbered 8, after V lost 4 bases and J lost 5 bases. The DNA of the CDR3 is TGTGCCAGCAGCCGTGGGAGGGGAGGGACCGGGGAGCTGTTTTTT. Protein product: CASSRGRGGTGELFF.

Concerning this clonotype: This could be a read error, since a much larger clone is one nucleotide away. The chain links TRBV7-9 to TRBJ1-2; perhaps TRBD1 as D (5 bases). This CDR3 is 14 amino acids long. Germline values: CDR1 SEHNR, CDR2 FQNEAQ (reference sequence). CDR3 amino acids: CTSSFYRREDGYTF. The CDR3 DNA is TGTACCAGCAGCTTCTACAGGAGGGAGGACGGCTACACCTTC.

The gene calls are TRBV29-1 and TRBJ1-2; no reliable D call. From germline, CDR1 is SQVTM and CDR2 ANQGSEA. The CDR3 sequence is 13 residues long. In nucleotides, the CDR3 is TGCAGTTATGGGAGGATAGCTAACTATGGCTACACCTTC. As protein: CSYGRIANYGYTF.

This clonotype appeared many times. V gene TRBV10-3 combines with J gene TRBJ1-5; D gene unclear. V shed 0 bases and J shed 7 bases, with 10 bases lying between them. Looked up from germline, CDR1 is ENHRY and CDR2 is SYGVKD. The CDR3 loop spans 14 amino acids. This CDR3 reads CAISESSGNQPQHF. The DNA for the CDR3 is TGTGCCATCAGTGAGTCGTCGGGGAACCAGCCCCAGCATTTT.

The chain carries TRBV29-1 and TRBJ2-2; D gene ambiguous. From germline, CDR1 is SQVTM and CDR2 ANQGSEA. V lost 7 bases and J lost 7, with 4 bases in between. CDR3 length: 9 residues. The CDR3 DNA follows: TGCAGCGCTTACGGGGAGCTGTTTTTT. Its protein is CSAYGELFF.

The CDR3 region is CASSLEGVTNTGELFF. CDR3 in DNA: TGTGCCAGCAGCTTAGAGGGCGTAACGAACACCGGGGAGCTGTTTTTT. This sequence joins TRBV11-3 and TRBJ2-2, with D unresolved. This CDR3 comprises 16 residues. The germline V gene has CDR1 SGHNT and CDR2 YENEEA. Trimming removed 0 bases from V and 0 bases from J, with 8 bases in between.

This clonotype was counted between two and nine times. In DNA, the CDR3 is TGTGCCAGCAGCTCGCCAGGGAACACCGGGGAGCTGTTTTTT. Residues: CASSSPGNTGELFF. J is TRBJ2-2 and V is TRBV25-1; D gene unclear. The length of the CDR3 is 14 residues. Trimming removed 6 bases at V and 1 base at J, with 9 bases between. Germline V gene data show CDR1 as MGHDK and CDR2 as SYGVNS.

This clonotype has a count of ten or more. This CDR3 reads CSVETERNTIYF. In DNA form, the CDR3 reads TGCAGCGTTGAGACGGAAAGAAACACCATATATTTT. V usage is TRBV29-1 and J usage is TRBJ1-3; no reliable D call. Trimming removed 3 bases at V and 5 bases at J, with 8 bases between. Germline CDR1 and CDR2: SQVTM and ANQGSEA. The length of the CDR3 is 12 residues. Variable domain in full (rest from reference TRBV29-1 and TRBJ1-3): SAVISQKPSRDICQRGTSLTIQCQVDSQVTMMFWYRQQPGQSLTLIATANQGSEATYESGFVIDKFPISRPNLTFSTLTVSNMSPEDSSIYLCSVETERNTIYFGEGSWLTVV.

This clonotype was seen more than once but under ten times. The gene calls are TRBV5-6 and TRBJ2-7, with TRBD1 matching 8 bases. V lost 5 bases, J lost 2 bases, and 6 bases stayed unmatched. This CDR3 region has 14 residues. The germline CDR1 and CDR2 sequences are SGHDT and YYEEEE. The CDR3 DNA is TGTGCCAGCAGGATCGGACAGGGAGCCTACGAGCAGTACTTC. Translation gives CASRIGQGAYEQYF.

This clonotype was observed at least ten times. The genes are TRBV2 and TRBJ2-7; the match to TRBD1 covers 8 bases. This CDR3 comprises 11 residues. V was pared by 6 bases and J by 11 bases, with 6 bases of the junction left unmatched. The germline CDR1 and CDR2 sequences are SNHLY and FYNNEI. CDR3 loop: CASRGTDREYF. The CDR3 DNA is TGTGCCAGCAGGGGGACGGACAGGGAGTACTTC.

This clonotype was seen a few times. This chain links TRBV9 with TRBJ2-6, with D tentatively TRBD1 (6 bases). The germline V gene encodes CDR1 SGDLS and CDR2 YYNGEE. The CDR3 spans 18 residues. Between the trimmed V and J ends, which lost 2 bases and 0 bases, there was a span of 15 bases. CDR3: CASSVDRTLSSGANVLTF. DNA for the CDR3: TGTGCCAGCAGCGTTGACAGGACTTTGAGCTCTGGGGCCAACGTCCTGACTTTC.

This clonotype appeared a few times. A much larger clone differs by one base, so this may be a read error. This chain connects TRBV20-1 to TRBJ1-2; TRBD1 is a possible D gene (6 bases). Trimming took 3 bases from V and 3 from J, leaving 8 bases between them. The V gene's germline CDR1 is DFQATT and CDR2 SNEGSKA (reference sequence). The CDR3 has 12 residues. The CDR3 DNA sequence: TGCAGTGCTAGCCCAGGGGACTATGGCTACACCTTC. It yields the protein CSASPGDYGYTF.

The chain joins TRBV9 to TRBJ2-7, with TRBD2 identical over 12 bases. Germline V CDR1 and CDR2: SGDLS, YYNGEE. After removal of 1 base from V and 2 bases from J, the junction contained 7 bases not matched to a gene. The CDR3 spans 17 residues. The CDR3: CASSVPRLAGVPYEQYF. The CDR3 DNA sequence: TGTGCCAGCAGCGTACCCCGACTAGCGGGGGTTCCCTACGAGCAGTACTTC. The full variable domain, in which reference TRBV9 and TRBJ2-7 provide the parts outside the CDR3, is DSGVTQTPKHLITATGQRVTLRCSPRSGDLSVYWYQQSLDQGLQFLIQYYNGEERAKGNILERFSAQQFPDLHSELNLSSLELGDSALYFCASSVPRLAGVPYEQYFGPGTRLTVT.

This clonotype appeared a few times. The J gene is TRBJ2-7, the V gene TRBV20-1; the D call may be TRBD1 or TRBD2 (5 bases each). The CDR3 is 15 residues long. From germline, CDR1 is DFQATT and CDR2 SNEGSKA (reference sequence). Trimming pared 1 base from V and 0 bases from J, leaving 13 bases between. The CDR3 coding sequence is TGCAGTGCTAGAGTTCCCCGGGGCTACTCCTACGAGCAGTACTTC. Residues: CSARVPRGYSYEQYF.

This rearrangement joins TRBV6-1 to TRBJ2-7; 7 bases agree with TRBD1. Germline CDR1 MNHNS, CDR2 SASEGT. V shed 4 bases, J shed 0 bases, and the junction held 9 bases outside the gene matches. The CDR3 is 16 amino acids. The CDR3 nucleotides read TGTGCCAGCAGTGGACCTCGACAGGGAACCTCCTACGAGCAGTACTTC. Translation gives CASSGPRQGTSYEQYF.

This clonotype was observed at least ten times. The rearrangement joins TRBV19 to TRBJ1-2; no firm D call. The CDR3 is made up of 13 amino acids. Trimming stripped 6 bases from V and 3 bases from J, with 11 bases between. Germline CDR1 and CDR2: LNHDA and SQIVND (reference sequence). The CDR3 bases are TGTGCCAGTAGGCAGGAGTTGTACTATGGCTACACCTTC. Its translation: CASRQELYYGYTF.

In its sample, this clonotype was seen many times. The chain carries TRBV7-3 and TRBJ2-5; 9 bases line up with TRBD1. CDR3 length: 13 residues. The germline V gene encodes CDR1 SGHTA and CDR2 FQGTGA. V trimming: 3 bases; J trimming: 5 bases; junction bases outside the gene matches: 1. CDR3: CASSFDRGETQYF. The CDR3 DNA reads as TGTGCCAGCAGCTTCGACAGGGGGGAGACCCAGTACTTC.

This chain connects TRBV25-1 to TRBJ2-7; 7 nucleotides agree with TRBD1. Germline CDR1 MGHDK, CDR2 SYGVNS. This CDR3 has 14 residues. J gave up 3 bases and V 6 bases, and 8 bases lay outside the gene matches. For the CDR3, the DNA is TGTGCCAGCAGCTCCGAGGACAGGAACTACGAGCAGTACTTC. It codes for CASSSEDRNYEQYF.

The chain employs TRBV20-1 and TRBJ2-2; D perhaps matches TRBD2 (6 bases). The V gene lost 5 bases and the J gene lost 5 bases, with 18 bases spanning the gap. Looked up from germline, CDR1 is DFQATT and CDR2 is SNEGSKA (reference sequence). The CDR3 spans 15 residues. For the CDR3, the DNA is TGCAGTGCTCCCCCCGCCGGGAGTTTAACCGGGGAGCTGTTTTTT. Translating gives CSAPPAGSLTGELFF.

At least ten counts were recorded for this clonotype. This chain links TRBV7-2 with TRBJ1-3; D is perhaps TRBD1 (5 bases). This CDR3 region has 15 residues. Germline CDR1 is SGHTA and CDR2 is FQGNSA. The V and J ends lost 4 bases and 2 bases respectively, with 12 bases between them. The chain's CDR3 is CASSSRASAGNTIYF. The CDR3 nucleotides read TGTGCCAGCAGCTCCAGGGCGTCGGCTGGAAACACCATATATTTT.

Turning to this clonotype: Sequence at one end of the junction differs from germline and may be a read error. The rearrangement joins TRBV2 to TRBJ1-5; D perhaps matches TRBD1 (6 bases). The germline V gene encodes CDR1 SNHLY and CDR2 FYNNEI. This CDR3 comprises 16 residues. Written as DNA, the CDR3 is TGTGCCAGCAGTTCCCTCGAGGGGGATAGCGATCAGCCCAAGCATTTT. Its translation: CASSSLEGDSDQPKHF.

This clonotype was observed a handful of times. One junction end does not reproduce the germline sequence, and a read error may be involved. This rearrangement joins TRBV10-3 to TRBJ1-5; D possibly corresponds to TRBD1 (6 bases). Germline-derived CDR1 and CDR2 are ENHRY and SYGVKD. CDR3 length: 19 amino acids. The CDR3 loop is CASSYGTGTGSLGNQPQHF. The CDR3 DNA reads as TGTGCCAGCAGTTACGGTACAGGGACGGGGTCCTTAGGCAATCAGCCCCAGCATTTT.

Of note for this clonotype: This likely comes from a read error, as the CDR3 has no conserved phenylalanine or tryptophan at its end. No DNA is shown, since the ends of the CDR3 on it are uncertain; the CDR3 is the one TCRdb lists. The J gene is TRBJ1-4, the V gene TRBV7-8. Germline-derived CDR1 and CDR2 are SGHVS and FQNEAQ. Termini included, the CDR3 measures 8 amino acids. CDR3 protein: CASSLALR.

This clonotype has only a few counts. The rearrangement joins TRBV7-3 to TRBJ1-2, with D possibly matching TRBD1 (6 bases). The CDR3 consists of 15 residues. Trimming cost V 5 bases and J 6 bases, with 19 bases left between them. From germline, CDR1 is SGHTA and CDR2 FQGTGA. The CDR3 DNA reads TGTGCCAGCAGCAGGGACGCGACAGGTTCTAATGGCTACACCTTC. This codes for CASSRDATGSNGYTF.

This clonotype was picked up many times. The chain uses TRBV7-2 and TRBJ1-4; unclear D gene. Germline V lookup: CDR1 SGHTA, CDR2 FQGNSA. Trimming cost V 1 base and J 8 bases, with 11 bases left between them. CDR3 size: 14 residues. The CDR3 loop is CASSLVGSGEKLFF. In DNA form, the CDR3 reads TGTGCCAGCAGCTTAGTAGGCTCGGGAGAAAAACTGTTTTTT.

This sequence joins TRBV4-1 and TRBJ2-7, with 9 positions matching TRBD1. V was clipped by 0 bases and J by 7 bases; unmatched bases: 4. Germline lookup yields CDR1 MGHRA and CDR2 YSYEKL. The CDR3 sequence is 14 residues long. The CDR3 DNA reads TGCGCCAGCAGCCAAGAACAGGGGGCGGGTGAGCAGTACTTC. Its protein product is CASSQEQGAGEQYF.